The rows below give T cell receptor beta chains drawn from one sample of a study of T cells in Graves' hyperthyroidism and ophthalmopathy. TCRdb recomputed calls from the multiplex PCR reads with MiXCR, one row per CDR3 protein. The sample comprises 550,000 to 700,000 distinct CDR3 sequences, around 42% of which are singletons, and around 20% rests with the top ten. The source material was peripheral blood or thyroid tissue (not recorded which). Receptors were obtained from an adult woman with Graves' disease, either hyperthyroidism or ophthalmopathy (not recorded which). Each CDR3 is given with its conserved first and last residue. Each record gives: D gene, J gene, V gene, clone size, CDR3 protein, CDR3 DNA. D genes are given only for firm matches. Clone size is given for some rows only: seen once, a few or many times, or a class if the clone is expanded.

D gene: -
J gene: TRBJ2-2
V gene: TRBV29-1
clone size: few
CDR3 protein: CSVGPNTGELFF
CDR3 DNA: TGCAGCGTTGGTCCGAACACCGGGGAGCTGTTTTTT

D gene: TRBD2
J gene: TRBJ2-7
V gene: TRBV2
clone size: many
CDR3 protein: CASRTGGNYEQYF
CDR3 DNA: TGTGCCAGCAGGACGGGGGGAAACTACGAGCAGTACTTC

D gene: TRBD2
J gene: TRBJ2-5
V gene: TRBV4-1
clone size: many
CDR3 protein: CASSQASGAKETQYF
CDR3 DNA: TGCGCCAGCAGCCAAGCCAGCGGGGCTAAAGAGACCCAGTACTTC

D gene: -
J gene: TRBJ2-2
V gene: TRBV6-5
clone size: many
CDR3 protein: CASRDTINELFF
CDR3 DNA: TGTGCCAGCCGGGACACAATAAACGAGCTGTTTTTT

D gene: -
J gene: TRBJ1-2
V gene: TRBV20-1
clone size: once
CDR3 protein: CSARVFQGRDGYTF
CDR3 DNA: TGCAGTGCTAGAGTATTCCAGGGGAGGGACGGCTACACCTTC

D gene: -
J gene: TRBJ1-2
V gene: TRBV7-9
clone size: -
CDR3 protein: CASSPDSDNYGYTF
CDR3 DNA: TGTGCCAGCAGTCCTGACAGTGATAACTATGGCTACACCTTC

D gene: TRBD1
J gene: TRBJ1-5
V gene: TRBV24-1
clone size: -
CDR3 protein: CVTSERTGHRPQHF
CDR3 DNA: TGTGTCACCAGTGAACGGACAGGGCACCGGCCCCAGCATTTT

D gene: -
J gene: TRBJ1-1
V gene: TRBV29-1
clone size: -
CDR3 protein: CSVDRGGLGEAFF
CDR3 DNA: TGCAGCGTTGATAGAGGGGGGCTCGGGGAAGCTTTCTTT

D gene: -
J gene: TRBJ1-2
V gene: TRBV20-1
clone size: -
CDR3 protein: CSARTRAGDGYTF
CDR3 DNA: TGCAGTGCTAGAACTCGGGCAGGAGATGGCTACACCTTC

D gene: TRBD1
J gene: TRBJ2-5
V gene: TRBV20-1
clone size: -
CDR3 protein: CSVRQGALETQYF
CDR3 DNA: TGCAGCGTCAGGCAGGGGGCTTTGGAGACCCAGTACTTC

D gene: TRBD1
J gene: TRBJ1-6
V gene: TRBV7-6
clone size: -
CDR3 protein: CASSFGTAYSPLHF
CDR3 DNA: TGTGCCAGCAGCTTCGGGACAGCCTATTCACCCCTCCACTTT

D gene: -
J gene: TRBJ2-7
V gene: TRBV20-1
clone size: -
CDR3 protein: CSALLPGSSYEQYF
CDR3 DNA: TGCAGTGCCCTACTGCCCGGGAGCTCCTACGAGCAGTACTTC

D gene: TRBD1
J gene: TRBJ1-6
V gene: TRBV28
clone size: many
CDR3 protein: CASSWASDRGRSPLHF
CDR3 DNA: TGTGCCAGCAGTTGGGCGAGCGACAGGGGGCGGTCACCCCTCCACTTT

D gene: TRBD1
J gene: TRBJ1-2
V gene: TRBV10-3
clone size: -
CDR3 protein: CAISHDRANYGYTF
CDR3 DNA: TGTGCCATCAGTCACGACAGGGCCAACTATGGCTACACCTTC

D gene: TRBD1
J gene: TRBJ1-2
V gene: TRBV29-1
clone size: few
CDR3 protein: CSLRTGRSGYTF
CDR3 DNA: TGCAGCTTACGGACAGGGAGGAGTGGCTACACCTTC

D gene: -
J gene: TRBJ1-1
V gene: TRBV20-1
clone size: -
CDR3 protein: CSAGEPDTEAFF
CDR3 DNA: TGCAGTGCTGGGGAGCCAGACACTGAAGCTTTCTTT

D gene: -
J gene: TRBJ2-7
V gene: TRBV19
clone size: -
CDR3 protein: CASSIGLDEQYF
CDR3 DNA: TGTGCCAGTAGTATTGGCCTGGACGAGCAGTACTTC

D gene: -
J gene: TRBJ1-3
V gene: TRBV7-9
clone size: -
CDR3 protein: CASIRKRGNTIYF
CDR3 DNA: TGTGCCAGCATTAGAAAGCGTGGAAACACCATATATTTT

D gene: -
J gene: TRBJ2-6
V gene: TRBV19
clone size: many
CDR3 protein: CASSQGPPVLTF
CDR3 DNA: TGTGCCAGTAGTCAAGGGCCCCCTGTTCTGACTTTC

D gene: -
J gene: TRBJ2-7
V gene: TRBV4-1
clone size: many
CDR3 protein: CASSQVAGRSYEQYF
CDR3 DNA: TGCGCCAGCAGCCAAGTTGCGGGACGCTCCTACGAGCAGTACTTC

D gene: -
J gene: TRBJ2-3
V gene: TRBV3-1
clone size: -
CDR3 protein: CASSPRERTDTQYF
CDR3 DNA: TGTGCCAGCAGCCCTCGGGAGAGGACAGATACGCAGTATTTT

D gene: TRBD1
J gene: TRBJ2-2
V gene: TRBV7-3
clone size: many
CDR3 protein: CASSSRTGLTGELFF
CDR3 DNA: TGTGCCAGCAGCTCTCGGACAGGGCTCACCGGGGAGCTGTTTTTT

D gene: TRBD1
J gene: TRBJ2-6
V gene: TRBV7-6
clone size: -
CDR3 protein: CASSTGTATHVGANVLTF
CDR3 DNA: TGTGCCAGCAGCACCGGGACAGCAACTCATGTAGGGGCCAACGTCCTGACTTTC

D gene: -
J gene: TRBJ1-4
V gene: TRBV25-1
clone size: few
CDR3 protein: CASSAGNEKLFF
CDR3 DNA: TGTGCCAGCAGTGCAGGGAACGAAAAACTGTTTTTT

D gene: -
J gene: TRBJ1-2
V gene: TRBV7-9
clone size: few
CDR3 protein: CASSPDSRSAVYGYTF
CDR3 DNA: TGTGCCAGCAGTCCTGACAGTCGATCTGCGGTCTATGGCTACACCTTC

D gene: -
J gene: TRBJ1-1
V gene: TRBV28
clone size: few
CDR3 protein: CATLSGAGRNTEAFF
CDR3 DNA: TGTGCCACCTTATCGGGGGCTGGGAGGAACACTGAAGCTTTCTTT

D gene: TRBD1
J gene: TRBJ1-5
V gene: TRBV20-1
clone size: -
CDR3 protein: CSARTGGFDQPQHF
CDR3 DNA: TGCAGTGCCAGGACAGGGGGCTTTGATCAGCCCCAGCATTTT

D gene: TRBD1
J gene: TRBJ1-1
V gene: TRBV2
clone size: -
CDR3 protein: CASSEFWQGEYMNTEAFF
CDR3 DNA: TGTGCCAGCAGTGAATTCTGGCAGGGGGAATACATGAACACTGAAGCTTTCTTT

D gene: -
J gene: TRBJ1-1
V gene: TRBV5-1
clone size: many
CDR3 protein: CASKMNTEAFF
CDR3 DNA: TGCGCCAGCAAGATGAACACTGAAGCTTTCTTT

D gene: -
J gene: TRBJ2-7
V gene: TRBV19
clone size: -
CDR3 protein: CDRGLEQYF
CDR3 DNA: TGTGACAGGGGACTCGAGCAGTACTTC

D gene: -
J gene: TRBJ2-1
V gene: TRBV20-1
clone size: -
CDR3 protein: CSARTLPDNEQFF
CDR3 DNA: TGCAGTGCTAGAACGCTTCCGGACAATGAGCAGTTCTTC

D gene: -
J gene: TRBJ2-7
V gene: TRBV20-1
clone size: many
CDR3 protein: CSATATNGQYF
CDR3 DNA: TGCAGTGCTACCGCTACTAACGGGCAGTACTTC

D gene: TRBD2
J gene: TRBJ2-1
V gene: TRBV7-9
clone size: -
CDR3 protein: CASSSLSGSDEQFF
CDR3 DNA: TGTGCCAGCAGCTCCCTAAGCGGGAGCGATGAGCAGTTCTTC

D gene: TRBD1
J gene: TRBJ1-1
V gene: TRBV2
clone size: once
CDR3 protein: CASTGEGTGVTEAFF
CDR3 DNA: TGTGCCAGCACCGGGGAAGGGACAGGAGTCACTGAAGCTTTCTTT

D gene: -
J gene: TRBJ1-1
V gene: TRBV20-1
clone size: many
CDR3 protein: CTGTRGNTEAFF
CDR3 DNA: TGCACCGGGACCAGGGGGAACACTGAAGCTTTCTTT

D gene: -
J gene: TRBJ2-5
V gene: TRBV7-9
clone size: -
CDR3 protein: CSVEDLRTRGQTQYF
CDR3 DNA: TGCAGCGTTGAAGATCTTCGGACCAGGGGTCAGACCCAGTACTTC

D gene: -
J gene: TRBJ2-7
V gene: TRBV2
clone size: many
CDR3 protein: CASSERGLTYEQYF
CDR3 DNA: TGTGCCAGCAGTGAACGGGGCCTTACCTACGAGCAGTACTTC

D gene: -
J gene: TRBJ1-5
V gene: TRBV20-1
clone size: -
CDR3 protein: CSARKTVATSNQPQHF
CDR3 DNA: TGCAGTGCTAGAAAGACAGTAGCAACGAGCAATCAGCCCCAGCATTTT

D gene: TRBD2
J gene: TRBJ2-7
V gene: TRBV9
clone size: many
CDR3 protein: CASSPRGSGSYEQYF
CDR3 DNA: TGTGCCAGCAGCCCCCGCGGGAGCGGATCCTACGAGCAGTACTTC

D gene: -
J gene: TRBJ2-1
V gene: TRBV5-1
clone size: -
CDR3 protein: CASSLDPFYNEQFF
CDR3 DNA: TGTGCCAGCAGCTTAGACCCCTTCTACAATGAGCAGTTCTTC

D gene: TRBD1
J gene: TRBJ2-2
V gene: TRBV12-3/TRBV12-4
clone size: many
CDR3 protein: CASSLALRDRELFF
CDR3 DNA: TGTGCCAGCAGTTTAGCGCTTCGGGACAGAGAGCTGTTTTTT

D gene: -
J gene: TRBJ2-7
V gene: TRBV11-2
clone size: many
CDR3 protein: CASSAVSYEQYF
CDR3 DNA: TGTGCCAGCAGCGCGGTCAGCTACGAGCAGTACTTC

D gene: -
J gene: TRBJ1-6
V gene: TRBV27
clone size: few
CDR3 protein: CASSLRGVNSPLHF
CDR3 DNA: TGTGCCAGCAGTTTAAGAGGGGTCAATTCACCCCTCCACTTT

D gene: TRBD1
J gene: TRBJ1-1
V gene: TRBV5-1
clone size: -
CDR3 protein: CATGRGRDTEAFF
CDR3 DNA: TGCGCCACCGGAAGGGGGCGTGACACTGAAGCTTTCTTT

D gene: TRBD1
J gene: TRBJ2-2
V gene: TRBV20-1
clone size: many
CDR3 protein: CSAEPETGGPGELFF
CDR3 DNA: TGCAGTGCAGAGCCCGAGACAGGGGGTCCCGGGGAGCTGTTTTTT

D gene: TRBD2
J gene: TRBJ2-7
V gene: TRBV25-1
clone size: -
CDR3 protein: CASSARLAGGTQQYF
CDR3 DNA: TGTGCCAGCAGTGCGAGACTAGCGGGAGGTACCCAGCAGTACTTC